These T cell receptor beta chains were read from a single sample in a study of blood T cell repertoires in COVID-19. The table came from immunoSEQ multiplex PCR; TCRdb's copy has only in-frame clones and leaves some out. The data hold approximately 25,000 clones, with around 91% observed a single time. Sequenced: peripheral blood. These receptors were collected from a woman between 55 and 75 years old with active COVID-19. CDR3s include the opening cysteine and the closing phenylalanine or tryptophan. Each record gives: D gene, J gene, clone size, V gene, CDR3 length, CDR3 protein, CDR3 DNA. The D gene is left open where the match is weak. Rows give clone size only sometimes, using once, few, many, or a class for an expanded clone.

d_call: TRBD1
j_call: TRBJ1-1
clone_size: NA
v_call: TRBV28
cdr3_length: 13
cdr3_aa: CAGRTGGLTEAFF
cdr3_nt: TGTGCCGGACGGACAGGGGGCCTAACTGAAGCTTTCTTT

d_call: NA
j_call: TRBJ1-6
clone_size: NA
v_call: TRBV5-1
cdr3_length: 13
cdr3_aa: CASSLLSGPPLHF
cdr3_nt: TGCGCCAGCAGCTTGTTATCAGGTCCACCCCTCCACTTT

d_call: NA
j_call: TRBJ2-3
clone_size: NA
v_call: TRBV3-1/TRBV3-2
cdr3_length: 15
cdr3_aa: CASSQGGKAGGTQYF
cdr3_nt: TGTGCCAGCAGCCAAGGCGGGAAAGCCGGGGGTACGCAGTATTTT

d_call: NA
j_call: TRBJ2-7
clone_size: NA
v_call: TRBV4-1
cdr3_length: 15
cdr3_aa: CASSLPRGRIHEQYF
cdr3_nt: TGCGCCAGCAGCCTTCCCCGGGGGAGGATCCACGAGCAGTACTTC

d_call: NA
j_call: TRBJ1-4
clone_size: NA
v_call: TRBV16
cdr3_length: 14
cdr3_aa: CASTRVATNEKLFF
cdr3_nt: TGTGCCAGCACCCGCGTGGCAACTAATGAAAAACTGTTTTTT

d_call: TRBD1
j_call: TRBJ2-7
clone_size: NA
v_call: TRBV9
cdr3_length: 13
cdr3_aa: CASSVGTGTEQYF
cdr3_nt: TGTGCCAGCAGCGTAGGGACAGGGACCGAGCAGTACTTC

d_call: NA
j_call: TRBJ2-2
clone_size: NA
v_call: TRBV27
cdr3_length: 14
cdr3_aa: CASSLLLGTGELFF
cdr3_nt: TGTGCCAGCAGTTTGCTTCTCGGCACCGGGGAGCTGTTTTTT

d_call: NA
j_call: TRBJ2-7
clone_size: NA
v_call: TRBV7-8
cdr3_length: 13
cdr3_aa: CASSLGRSYEQYF
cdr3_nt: TGTGCCAGCAGCTTAGGCCGGTCCTACGAGCAGTACTTC

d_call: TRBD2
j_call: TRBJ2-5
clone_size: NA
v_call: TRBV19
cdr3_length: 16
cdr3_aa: CASSFGTSGRGETQYF
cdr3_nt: TGTGCCAGTAGTTTTGGGACTAGCGGGAGAGGGGAGACCCAGTACTTC

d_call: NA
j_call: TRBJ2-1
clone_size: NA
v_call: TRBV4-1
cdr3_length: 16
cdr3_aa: CASRGFTGKEYNEQFF
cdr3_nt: TGCGCCAGCAGGGGGTTTACGGGAAAGGAATACAATGAGCAGTTCTTC

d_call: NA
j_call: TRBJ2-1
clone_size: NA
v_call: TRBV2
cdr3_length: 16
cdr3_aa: CASREKLLFSYNEQFF
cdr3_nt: TGTGCCAGCAGGGAGAAGCTACTATTCTCCTACAATGAGCAGTTCTTC

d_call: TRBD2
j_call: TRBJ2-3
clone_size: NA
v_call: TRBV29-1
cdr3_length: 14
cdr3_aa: CSVVLRESVYTQYF
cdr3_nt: TGCAGCGTTGTTCTGCGGGAGAGCGTGTATACGCAGTATTTT

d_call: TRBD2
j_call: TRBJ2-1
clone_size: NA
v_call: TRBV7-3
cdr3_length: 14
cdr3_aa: CASSPGTSGSSQFF
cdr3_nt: TGTGCCAGCAGCCCTGGGACTAGCGGGAGCTCGCAGTTCTTC

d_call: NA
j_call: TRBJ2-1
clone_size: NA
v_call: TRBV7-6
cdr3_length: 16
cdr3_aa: CASSSFVLSSYNEQFF
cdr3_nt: TGTGCCAGCAGCTCTTTCGTCCTTAGCTCCTACAATGAGCAGTTCTTC

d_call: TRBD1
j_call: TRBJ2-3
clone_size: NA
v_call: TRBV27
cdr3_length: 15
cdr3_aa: CASIPDRGSTDTQYF
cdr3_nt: TGTGCCAGCATCCCGGACAGGGGAAGCACAGATACGCAGTATTTT

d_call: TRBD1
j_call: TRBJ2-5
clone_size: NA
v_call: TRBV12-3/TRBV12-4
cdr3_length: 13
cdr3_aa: CASSPGQQETQYF
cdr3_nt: TGTGCCAGCAGTCCGGGACAGCAAGAGACCCAGTACTTC

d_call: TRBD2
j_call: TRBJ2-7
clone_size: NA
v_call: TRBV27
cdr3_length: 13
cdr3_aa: CASSSGTSGEQYF
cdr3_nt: TGTGCCAGCAGTTCGGGGACTAGCGGCGAGCAGTACTTC

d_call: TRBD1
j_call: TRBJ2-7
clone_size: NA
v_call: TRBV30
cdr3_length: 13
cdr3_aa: CASQDRYSYEQYF
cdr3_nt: TGTGCCTCCCAGGACAGGTATTCCTACGAGCAGTACTTC

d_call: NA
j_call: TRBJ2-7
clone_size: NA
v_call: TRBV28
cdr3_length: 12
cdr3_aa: CASRIRDYEQYF
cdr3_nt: TGTGCCAGCAGAATCCGGGACTACGAGCAGTACTTC

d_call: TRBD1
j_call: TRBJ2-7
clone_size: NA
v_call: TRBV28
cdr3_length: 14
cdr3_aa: CASSLDRLLDEQYF
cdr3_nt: TGTGCCAGCAGTTTGGACAGGCTTCTCGACGAGCAGTACTTC

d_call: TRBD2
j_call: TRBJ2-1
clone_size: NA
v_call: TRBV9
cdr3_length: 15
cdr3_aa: CASSETSGGGNEQFF
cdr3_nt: TGTGCCAGCAGCGAAACTAGCGGGGGGGGCAATGAGCAGTTCTTC

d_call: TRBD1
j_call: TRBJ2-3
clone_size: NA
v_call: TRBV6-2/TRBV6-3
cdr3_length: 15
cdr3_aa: CASSDGQGDSDTQYF
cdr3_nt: TGTGCCAGCAGTGACGGACAGGGTGATTCAGATACGCAGTATTTT

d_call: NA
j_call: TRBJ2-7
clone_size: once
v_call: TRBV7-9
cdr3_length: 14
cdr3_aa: CASSFVPYSYEQYF
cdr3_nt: TGTGCCAGCAGCTTTGTTCCCTATTCCTACGAGCAGTACTTC

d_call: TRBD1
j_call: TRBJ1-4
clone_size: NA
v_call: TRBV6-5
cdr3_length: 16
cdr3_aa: CASSYPDGTGGEKLFF
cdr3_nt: TGTGCCAGCAGTTACCCAGACGGGACAGGGGGTGAAAAACTGTTTTTT

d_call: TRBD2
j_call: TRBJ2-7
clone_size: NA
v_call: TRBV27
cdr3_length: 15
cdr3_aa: CASSLGGGIAYEQYF
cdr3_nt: TGTGCCAGCAGTTTGGGGGGAGGGATCGCCTACGAGCAGTACTTC

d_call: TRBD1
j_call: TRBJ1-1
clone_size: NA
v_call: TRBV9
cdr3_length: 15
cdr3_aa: CASSGGTGGNTEAFF
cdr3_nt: TGTGCCAGCAGCGGAGGGACAGGGGGAAACACTGAAGCTTTCTTT

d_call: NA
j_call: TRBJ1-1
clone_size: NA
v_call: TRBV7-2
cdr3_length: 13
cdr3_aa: CASSQTGRTEAFF
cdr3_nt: TGTGCCAGCAGTCAAACAGGGAGAACTGAAGCTTTCTTT

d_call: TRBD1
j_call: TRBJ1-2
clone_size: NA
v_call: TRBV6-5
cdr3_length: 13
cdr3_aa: CASRRGQGDGYTF
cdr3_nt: TGTGCCAGCAGGCGGGGACAGGGAGATGGCTACACCTTC

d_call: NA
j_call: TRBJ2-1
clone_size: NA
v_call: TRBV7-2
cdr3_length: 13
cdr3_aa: CASSTPPHYEQFF
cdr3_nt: TGTGCCAGCAGCACCCCCCCTCACTATGAGCAGTTCTTC

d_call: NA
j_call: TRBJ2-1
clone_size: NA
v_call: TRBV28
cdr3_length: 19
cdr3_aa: CASSFPRRRTDYVYNEQFF
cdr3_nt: TGTGCCAGCAGTTTCCCCCGCAGGAGGACGGATTACGTCTACAATGAGCAGTTCTTC

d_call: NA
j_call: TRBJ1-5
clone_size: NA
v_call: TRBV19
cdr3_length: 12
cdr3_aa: CASSPAGQDRHF
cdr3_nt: TGTGCCAGTAGTCCCGCCGGTCAGGACAGGCATTTT

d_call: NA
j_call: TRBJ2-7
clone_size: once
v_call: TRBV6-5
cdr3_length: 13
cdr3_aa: CASSSRTAREQYF
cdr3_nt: TGTGCCAGCAGTTCTCGGACAGCCCGAGAGCAGTACTTC

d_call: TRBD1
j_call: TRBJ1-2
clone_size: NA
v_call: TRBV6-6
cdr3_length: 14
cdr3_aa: CASNPPGQGLGYTF
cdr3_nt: TGTGCCAGCAACCCTCCGGGACAGGGGCTTGGCTACACCTTC

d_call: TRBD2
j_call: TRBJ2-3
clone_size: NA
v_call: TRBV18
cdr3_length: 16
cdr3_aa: CASSPVVAGYTDTQYF
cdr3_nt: TGTGCCAGCTCACCAGTGGTAGCGGGGTACACAGATACGCAGTATTTT

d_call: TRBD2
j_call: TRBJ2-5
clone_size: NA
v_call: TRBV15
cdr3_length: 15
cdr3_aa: CATSGGLAGQETQYF
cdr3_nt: TGTGCCACCAGCGGGGGACTAGCGGGCCAAGAGACCCAGTACTTC

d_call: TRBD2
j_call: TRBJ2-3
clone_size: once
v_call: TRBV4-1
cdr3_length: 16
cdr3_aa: CASSLRTSGNQDTQYF
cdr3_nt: TGCGCCAGCAGCCTGAGGACTAGCGGGAATCAAGATACGCAGTATTTT

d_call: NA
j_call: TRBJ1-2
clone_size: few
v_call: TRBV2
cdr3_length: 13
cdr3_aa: CASLTGGLSGYTF
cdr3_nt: TGTGCCAGCTTAACGGGGGGGCTGAGTGGCTACACCTTC

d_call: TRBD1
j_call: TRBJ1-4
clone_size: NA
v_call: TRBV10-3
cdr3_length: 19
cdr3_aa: CAISETPGQASAGNEKLFF
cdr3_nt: TGTGCCATCAGTGAGACTCCGGGACAGGCTTCGGCGGGTAATGAAAAACTGTTTTTT

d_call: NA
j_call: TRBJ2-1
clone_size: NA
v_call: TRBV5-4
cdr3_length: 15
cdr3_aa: CASSFQGSFYNEQFF
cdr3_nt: TGTGCCAGCAGCTTTCAGGGAAGCTTCTACAATGAGCAGTTCTTC

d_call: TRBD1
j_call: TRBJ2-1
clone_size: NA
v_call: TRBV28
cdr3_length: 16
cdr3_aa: CASSPTGTGAYNEQFF
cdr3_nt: TGTGCCAGCAGTCCCACCGGGACAGGGGCGTACAATGAGCAGTTCTTC

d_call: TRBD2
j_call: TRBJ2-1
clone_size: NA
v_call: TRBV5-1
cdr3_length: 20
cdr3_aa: CASSLGIGLASGTSYNEQFF
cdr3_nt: TGCGCCAGCAGCTTGGGGATTGGGTTGGCTAGCGGGACTTCCTACAATGAGCAGTTCTTC

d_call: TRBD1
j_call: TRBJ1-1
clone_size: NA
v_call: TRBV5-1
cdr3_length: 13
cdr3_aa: CASSSTGDTEAFF
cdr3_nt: TGCGCCAGCAGCTCTACAGGGGACACTGAAGCTTTCTTT

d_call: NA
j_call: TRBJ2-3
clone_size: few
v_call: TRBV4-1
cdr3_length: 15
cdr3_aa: CASSYLSGGTDTQYF
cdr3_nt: TGCGCCAGCAGCTACTTATCCGGGGGCACAGATACGCAGTATTTT

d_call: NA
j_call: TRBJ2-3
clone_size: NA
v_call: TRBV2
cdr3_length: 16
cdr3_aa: CASMEPVVGGGDTQYF
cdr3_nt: TGTGCCAGCATGGAGCCAGTAGTAGGGGGGGGAGATACGCAGTATTTT

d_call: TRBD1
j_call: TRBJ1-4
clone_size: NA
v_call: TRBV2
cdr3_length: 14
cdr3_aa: CASSRRDSNEKLFF
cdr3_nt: TGTGCCAGCAGCCGTAGGGACAGTAATGAAAAACTGTTTTTT

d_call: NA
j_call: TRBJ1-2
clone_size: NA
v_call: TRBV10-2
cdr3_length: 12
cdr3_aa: CASSRGTFGYTF
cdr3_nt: TGCGCCAGCAGTCGGGGGACTTTTGGCTACACCTTC

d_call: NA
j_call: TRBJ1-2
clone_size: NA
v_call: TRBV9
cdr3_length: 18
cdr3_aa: CASSPTPYPSRANYGYTF
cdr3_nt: TGTGCCAGCAGCCCCACCCCCTACCCGTCCAGGGCCAACTATGGCTACACCTTC

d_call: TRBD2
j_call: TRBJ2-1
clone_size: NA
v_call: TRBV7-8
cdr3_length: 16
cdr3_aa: CASRRSGSGPYNEQFF
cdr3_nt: TGTGCCAGCAGACGAAGCGGGAGTGGCCCCTACAATGAGCAGTTCTTC

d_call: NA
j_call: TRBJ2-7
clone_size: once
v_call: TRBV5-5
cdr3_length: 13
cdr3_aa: CASSWTASYEQYF
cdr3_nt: TGTGCCAGCAGCTGGACAGCCTCCTACGAGCAGTACTTC

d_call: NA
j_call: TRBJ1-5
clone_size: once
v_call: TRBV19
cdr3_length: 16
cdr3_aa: CASSIRGGVGGQPQHF
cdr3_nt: TGTGCCAGTAGTATACGGGGGGGTGTGGGCGGTCAGCCCCAGCATTTT

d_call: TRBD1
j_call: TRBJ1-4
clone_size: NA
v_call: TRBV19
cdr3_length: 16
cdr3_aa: CASSIDRGQDNEKLFF
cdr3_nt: TGTGCCAGTAGTATAGATCGCGGACAGGATAATGAAAAACTGTTTTTT

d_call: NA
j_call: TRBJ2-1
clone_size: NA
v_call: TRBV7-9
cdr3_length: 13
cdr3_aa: CASSLEGRGEQFF
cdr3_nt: TGTGCCAGCAGCTTAGAGGGACGGGGGGAGCAGTTCTTC

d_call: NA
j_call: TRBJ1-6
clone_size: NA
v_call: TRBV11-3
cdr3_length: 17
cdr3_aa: CASSTRDGSSYNSPLHF
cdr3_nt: TGTGCCAGCAGCACCCGGGACGGGAGCTCCTATAATTCACCCCTCCACTTT

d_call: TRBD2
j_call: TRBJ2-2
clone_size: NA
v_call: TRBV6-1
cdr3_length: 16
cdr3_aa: CASSGSLAGAAGELFF
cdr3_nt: TGTGCCAGCAGTGGGTCACTAGCGGGAGCTGCCGGGGAGCTGTTTTTT

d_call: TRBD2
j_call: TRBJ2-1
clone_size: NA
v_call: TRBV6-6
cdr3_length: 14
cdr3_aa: CASSPGTSGNEQFF
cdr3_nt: TGTGCCAGCAGCCCCGGGACTAGCGGGAATGAGCAGTTCTTC

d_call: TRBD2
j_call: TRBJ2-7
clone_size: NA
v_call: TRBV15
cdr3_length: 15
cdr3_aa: CATSRDASGTYEQYF
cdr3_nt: TGTGCCACCAGCAGAGACGCTAGCGGGACGTACGAGCAGTACTTC